This is a list of T cell receptor beta chains from one sample in a study of OX40 agonist ivuxolimab in advanced cancers. Clones were read by immunoSEQ multiplex PCR, and TCRdb kept only the in-frame ones, dropping some. In the table there are some 42,000 clones, around 86% of which are singletons. Specimen: CD4+ or CD8+ T cells sorted from blood, collected in a trial of the OX40 agonist ivuxolimab. The receptors were gathered from an adult with an advanced solid tumor such as melanoma, head and neck, liver or kidney cancer. CDR3s include the opening cysteine and the closing phenylalanine or tryptophan. The D gene is left open where the match is weak. Expanded clones get a size class; other rows say once, few or many, or leave the size out.

v_call	d_call	j_call	clone_size	cdr3_nt	cdr3_aa
TRBV14	TRBD2	TRBJ2-1	-	TGTGCCAGCAGCCAATCCACGCTAGCGGGAGGGCCTTGGGATGAGCAGTTCTTC	CASSQSTLAGGPWDEQFF
TRBV11-3	TRBD2	TRBJ2-1	-	TGTGCCAGCAGCTTAGATCCAGAGAGCGGGGACTACAATGAGCAGTTCTTC	CASSLDPESGDYNEQFF
TRBV2	TRBD2	TRBJ2-2	-	TGTGCCAGCAGCATCAGGACTAGCGCCCGCGGAGACACCGGGGAGCTGTTTTTT	CASSIRTSARGDTGELFF
TRBV11-2	TRBD2	TRBJ2-5	-	TGTGCCAGCAGCTTAGGGGTAGCGGGCTTACAGGAGACCCAGTACTTC	CASSLGVAGLQETQYF
TRBV7-6	-	TRBJ2-5	few	TGTGCCAGCAGCTCTGAAGAGGGCGGGACCCAGTACTTC	CASSSEEGGTQYF
TRBV6-6	-	TRBJ2-7	-	TGTGCCAGCAGTCAACGTGGGGCCAACTACGAGCAGTACTTC	CASSQRGANYEQYF
TRBV6-1	-	TRBJ1-5	-	TGTGCCAGCAACGGGGGGAGATTCGACAATCAGCCCCAGCATTTT	CASNGGRFDNQPQHF
TRBV4-1	TRBD2	TRBJ2-5	few	TGCGCCAGCAGCCAATCGACTAGCGGGGGGGCTGAGACCCAGTACTTC	CASSQSTSGGAETQYF
TRBV18	-	TRBJ1-5	-	TGTGCCAGCTCACCAGGGGGCAGGAATAGCAATCAGCCCCAGCATTTT	CASSPGGRNSNQPQHF
TRBV6-5	-	TRBJ1-3	-	TGTGCCAGCAGTTACTCGGGAAGGGGGGACACCATATATTTT	CASSYSGRGDTIYF
TRBV28	-	TRBJ1-1	-	TGTGCCAGCAGTTCCCTAAGGCAGAGGGGTGGCACTGAAGCTTTCTTT	CASSSLRQRGGTEAFF
TRBV28	-	TRBJ2-7	-	TGTGCCAGCAAGGAACAGGGTTCCTCGTACGAGCAGTACTTC	CASKEQGSSYEQYF
TRBV7-9	-	TRBJ2-7	-	TGTGCCAGCAGCCCCTTTTCCTACGAGCAGTACTTC	CASSPFSYEQYF
TRBV5-1	-	TRBJ1-4	-	TGCGCCAGCAGCCCCTGGGCAGGGGAACTGTTTTTT	CASSPWAGELFF
TRBV2	TRBD1	TRBJ2-3	-	TGTGCCAGCAGGACAGGGCAATACACAGATACGCAGTATTTT	CASRTGQYTDTQYF
TRBV11-2	-	TRBJ2-7	-	TGTGCCAGCAGCTCCCCCGGGGGACAAAACTACGAGCAGTACTTC	CASSSPGGQNYEQYF
TRBV6-5	-	TRBJ2-3	-	TGTGCCAGCAGTTCGAGCCTAAATACGCAGTATTTT	CASSSSLNTQYF
TRBV7-9	-	TRBJ2-1	-	TGTGCCAGCAGCTTAGGATGGGGGAATGAGCAGTTCTTC	CASSLGWGNEQFF
TRBV6-5	-	TRBJ2-1	-	TGTGCCAGCAGATTGGGGCTTAGCACCTACAATGAGCAGTTCTTC	CASRLGLSTYNEQFF
TRBV6-1	-	TRBJ2-5	-	TGTGCCAGCAGTGAGACGGACATACAGACCCAGTACTTC	CASSETDIQTQYF
TRBV5-1	-	TRBJ2-5	-	TGCGCCAGCAGCACTATACCCCAGGGGCTGGAGACCCAGTACTTC	CASSTIPQGLETQYF
TRBV7-3	-	TRBJ2-4	once	TGTGCCAGCAGCTTCACAGGGCGTGACATTCAGTACTTC	CASSFTGRDIQYF
TRBV7-9	-	TRBJ2-1	-	TGTGCCAGCAGCTTAGCTCTACAGGGTCGAGGTCAGTTCTTC	CASSLALQGRGQFF
TRBV18	TRBD1	TRBJ2-7	-	TGTGCCAGCTCTACCAGACAGGGCGTTTCCTACGAGCAGTACTTC	CASSTRQGVSYEQYF